These T cell receptor beta chains were read from a single sample in a study of T cell repertoires and HLA-DP antigens. Assay: immunoSEQ multiplex PCR; the TCRdb copy retains only in-frame clones and omits some. The table shows approximately 86,000 clones, with about 89% occurring only once. These receptors are not linked to any known antigen. Source material: CD4+ T cells from PBMCs. These receptor sequences come from a man aged 45-65 years in good health and CMV-seronegative. Both conserved end residues are part of each CDR3. Fields, in order: CDR3 length, J gene, V gene, clone size, D gene, CDR3 protein, CDR3 DNA. D genes are given only for firm matches. The listing skips clone size in some rows; elsewhere it reads once, few, many or a size class.

len: 18; j_gene: TRBJ1-1; v_gene: TRBV19; abundance: -; d_gene: -; CDR3aa: CASSSQSWGAEGNTEAFF; CDR3nt: TGTGCCAGTAGTAGCCAAAGTTGGGGGGCCGAGGGGAACACTGAAGCTTTCTTT
len: 17; j_gene: TRBJ1-2; v_gene: TRBV18; abundance: -; d_gene: TRBD1; CDR3aa: CASSRTTGGDGNYGYTF; CDR3nt: TGTGCCAGCTCACGGACGACAGGGGGCGATGGGAACTATGGCTACACCTTC
len: 14; j_gene: TRBJ2-5; v_gene: TRBV5-6; abundance: once; d_gene: -; CDR3aa: CASSLAGTQETQYF; CDR3nt: TGTGCCAGCAGCCTTGCAGGGACACAAGAGACCCAGTACTTC
len: 15; j_gene: TRBJ2-7; v_gene: TRBV10-3; abundance: -; d_gene: -; CDR3aa: CAISDSPKAVYEQYF; CDR3nt: TGTGCCATCAGTGACTCACCCAAGGCAGTCTACGAGCAGTACTTC
len: 14; j_gene: TRBJ2-3; v_gene: TRBV10-3; abundance: -; d_gene: TRBD2; CDR3aa: CAISSGGGTDTQYF; CDR3nt: TGTGCCATCAGTAGCGGGGGGGGCACAGATACGCAGTATTTT
len: 14; j_gene: TRBJ2-5; v_gene: TRBV5-1; abundance: -; d_gene: -; CDR3aa: CASKDGGGRETQYF; CDR3nt: TGCGCCAGCAAGGACGGTGGTGGGAGAGAGACCCAGTACTTC
len: 14; j_gene: TRBJ2-1; v_gene: TRBV6-1; abundance: many; d_gene: -; CDR3aa: CASRGSAANNEQFF; CDR3nt: TGTGCCAGCAGGGGCAGCGCGGCCAACAATGAGCAGTTCTTC
len: 16; j_gene: TRBJ1-2; v_gene: TRBV7-2; abundance: few; d_gene: TRBD1; CDR3aa: CASSMDRVFSEDGYTF; CDR3nt: TGTGCCAGCAGCATGGACAGGGTTTTTTCGGAGGATGGCTACACCTTC
len: 15; j_gene: TRBJ2-3; v_gene: TRBV10-3; abundance: -; d_gene: TRBD2; CDR3aa: CAISAGGSITDTQYF; CDR3nt: TGTGCCATCTCCGCGGGGGGGTCGATCACAGATACGCAGTATTTT
len: 16; j_gene: TRBJ2-3; v_gene: TRBV5-1; abundance: -; d_gene: TRBD2; CDR3aa: CASSLEGAGVADTQYF; CDR3nt: TGCGCCAGCAGCTTGGAGGGTGCGGGGGTTGCAGATACGCAGTATTTT
len: 16; j_gene: TRBJ2-1; v_gene: TRBV5-1; abundance: -; d_gene: -; CDR3aa: CASSLVSGSGYNEQFF; CDR3nt: TGCGCCAGCAGCTTGGTGTCCGGGAGCGGCTACAATGAGCAGTTCTTC
len: 13; j_gene: TRBJ2-1; v_gene: TRBV11-3; abundance: few; d_gene: -; CDR3aa: CASSLDGYNEQFF; CDR3nt: TGTGCCAGCAGCTTAGATGGATACAATGAGCAGTTCTTC
len: 16; j_gene: TRBJ2-6; v_gene: TRBV11-2; abundance: -; d_gene: -; CDR3aa: CASSLQQGSGANVLTF; CDR3nt: TGTGCCAGCAGCCTACAGCAGGGGTCTGGGGCCAACGTCCTGACTTTC
len: 11; j_gene: TRBJ1-6; v_gene: TRBV15; abundance: once; d_gene: -; CDR3aa: CATSNNSPLHF; CDR3nt: TGTGCCACCAGCAATAATTCACCCCTCCACTTT
len: 12; j_gene: TRBJ2-7; v_gene: TRBV18; abundance: -; d_gene: -; CDR3aa: CASSPDRYEQYF; CDR3nt: TGTGCCAGCTCCCCTGACCGCTACGAGCAGTACTTC
len: 13; j_gene: TRBJ2-5; v_gene: TRBV7-7; abundance: few; d_gene: -; CDR3aa: CASSRQEQETQYF; CDR3nt: TGTGCTAGCAGCAGACAGGAGCAAGAGACCCAGTACTTC
len: 14; j_gene: TRBJ2-5; v_gene: TRBV14; abundance: -; d_gene: -; CDR3aa: CASSQDGFGETQYF; CDR3nt: TGTGCCAGCAGCCAAGATGGGTTTGGGGAGACCCAGTACTTC
len: 17; j_gene: TRBJ1-5; v_gene: TRBV19; abundance: -; d_gene: -; CDR3aa: CASTPPIGQEGNQPQHF; CDR3nt: TGTGCCAGTACCCCCCCCATAGGGCAAGAAGGCAATCAGCCCCAGCATTTT
len: 16; j_gene: TRBJ2-7; v_gene: TRBV19; abundance: -; d_gene: TRBD2; CDR3aa: CASSIGLAGEAYEQYF; CDR3nt: TGTGCCAGTAGTATAGGACTAGCGGGAGAGGCCTACGAGCAGTACTTC
len: 13; j_gene: TRBJ2-1; v_gene: TRBV7-2; abundance: -; d_gene: -; CDR3aa: CASTHPAVNEQFF; CDR3nt: TGTGCCAGCACCCACCCCGCGGTCAATGAGCAGTTCTTC
len: 14; j_gene: TRBJ2-3; v_gene: TRBV7-2; abundance: medium-sized; d_gene: -; CDR3aa: CASSLEYMTDTQYF; CDR3nt: TGTGCCAGCAGCTTAGAGTACATGACAGATACGCAGTATTTT
len: 13; j_gene: TRBJ1-6; v_gene: TRBV30; abundance: -; d_gene: -; CDR3aa: CAWREGLGSPLHF; CDR3nt: TGTGCCTGGAGGGAAGGGTTGGGCTCACCCCTCCACTTT
len: 13; j_gene: TRBJ2-7; v_gene: TRBV9; abundance: -; d_gene: -; CDR3aa: CASSADPTGEQYF; CDR3nt: TGTGCCAGCAGCGCCGACCCCACGGGGGAGCAGTACTTC
len: 13; j_gene: TRBJ1-5; v_gene: TRBV6-1; abundance: -; d_gene: -; CDR3aa: CAIKNGLYQPQHF; CDR3nt: TGTGCCATTAAAAACGGTCTCTATCAGCCCCAGCATTTT
len: 15; j_gene: TRBJ1-2; v_gene: TRBV6-6; abundance: -; d_gene: TRBD1; CDR3aa: CASTGTGQGVGGYTF; CDR3nt: TGTGCCAGCACGGGAACCGGACAGGGGGTGGGTGGCTACACCTTC
len: 13; j_gene: TRBJ2-7; v_gene: TRBV6-5; abundance: -; d_gene: -; CDR3aa: CASSYTQGNEQYF; CDR3nt: TGTGCCAGCAGTTACACCCAGGGCAACGAGCAGTACTTC
len: 15; j_gene: TRBJ1-4; v_gene: TRBV5-5; abundance: few; d_gene: TRBD1; CDR3aa: CASSLTGDTNEKLFF; CDR3nt: TGTGCCAGCAGCCTCACAGGGGACACTAATGAAAAACTGTTTTTT
len: 14; j_gene: TRBJ1-2; v_gene: TRBV5-1; abundance: -; d_gene: TRBD1; CDR3aa: CASSLDRGSYGYTF; CDR3nt: TGCGCCAGCAGCCTGGACAGGGGAAGCTATGGCTACACCTTC
len: 14; j_gene: TRBJ1-4; v_gene: TRBV30; abundance: -; d_gene: TRBD1; CDR3aa: CAWSVQGAGEKLFF; CDR3nt: TGTGCCTGGAGTGTCCAGGGGGCTGGGGAAAAACTGTTTTTT
len: 13; j_gene: TRBJ1-5; v_gene: TRBV30; abundance: -; d_gene: -; CDR3aa: CAWTQGNNQPQHF; CDR3nt: TGTGCCTGGACCCAGGGGAACAATCAGCCCCAGCATTTT
len: 18; j_gene: TRBJ1-5; v_gene: TRBV7-2; abundance: -; d_gene: -; CDR3aa: CASSSSRTVSYSNQPQHF; CDR3nt: TGTGCCAGCAGCTCCTCTCGGACAGTTAGTTATAGCAATCAGCCCCAGCATTTT
len: 17; j_gene: TRBJ2-6; v_gene: TRBV5-5; abundance: -; d_gene: TRBD1; CDR3aa: CASNARQGARGANVLTF; CDR3nt: TGTGCCAGCAACGCACGACAGGGGGCGCGTGGGGCCAACGTCCTGACTTTC
len: 15; j_gene: TRBJ2-1; v_gene: TRBV6-6; abundance: -; d_gene: TRBD2; CDR3aa: CASSYSGGGYNEQFF; CDR3nt: TGTGCCAGCAGTTACAGTGGGGGGGGCTACAATGAGCAGTTCTTC
len: 14; j_gene: TRBJ2-3; v_gene: TRBV2; abundance: -; d_gene: -; CDR3aa: CAKGGAASTDTQYF; CDR3nt: TGTGCCAAGGGGGGGGCGGCTAGCACAGATACGCAGTATTTT
len: 12; j_gene: TRBJ2-1; v_gene: TRBV9; abundance: -; d_gene: TRBD2; CDR3aa: CASIGGVFEQFF; CDR3nt: TGTGCCAGCATTGGGGGGGTATTTGAGCAGTTCTTC
len: 15; j_gene: TRBJ2-3; v_gene: TRBV9; abundance: -; d_gene: TRBD1; CDR3aa: CASSMGQRSIDTQYF; CDR3nt: TGTGCCAGCAGCATGGGACAGCGATCGATAGATACGCAGTATTTT